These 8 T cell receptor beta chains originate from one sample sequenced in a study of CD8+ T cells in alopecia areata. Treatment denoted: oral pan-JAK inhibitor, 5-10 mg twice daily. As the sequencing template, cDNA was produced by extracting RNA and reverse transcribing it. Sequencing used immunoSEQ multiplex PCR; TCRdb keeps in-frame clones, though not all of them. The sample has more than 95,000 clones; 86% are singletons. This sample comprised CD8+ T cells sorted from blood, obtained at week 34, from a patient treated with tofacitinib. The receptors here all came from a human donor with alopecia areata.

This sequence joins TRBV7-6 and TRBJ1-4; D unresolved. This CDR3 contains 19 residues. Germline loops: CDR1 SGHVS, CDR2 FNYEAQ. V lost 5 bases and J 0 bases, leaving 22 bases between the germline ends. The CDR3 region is CASSPTFGWDAATNEKLFF. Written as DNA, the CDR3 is TGTGCCAGCAGCCCCACTTTCGGGTGGGATGCTGCAACTAATGAAAAACTGTTTTTT.

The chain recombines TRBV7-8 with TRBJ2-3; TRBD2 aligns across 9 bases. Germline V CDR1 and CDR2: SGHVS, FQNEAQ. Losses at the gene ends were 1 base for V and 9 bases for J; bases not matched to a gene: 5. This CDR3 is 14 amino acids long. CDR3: CASSLVGSGSTQYF. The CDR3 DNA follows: TGTGCCAGCAGCTTAGTAGGTAGCGGGAGCACGCAGTATTTT.

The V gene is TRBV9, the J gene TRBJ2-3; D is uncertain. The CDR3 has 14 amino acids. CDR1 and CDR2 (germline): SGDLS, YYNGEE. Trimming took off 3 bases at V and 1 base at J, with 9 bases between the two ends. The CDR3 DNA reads TGTGCCAGCAGCGCCGCCGGTGGCACAGATACGCAGTATTTT. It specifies CASSAAGGTDTQYF.

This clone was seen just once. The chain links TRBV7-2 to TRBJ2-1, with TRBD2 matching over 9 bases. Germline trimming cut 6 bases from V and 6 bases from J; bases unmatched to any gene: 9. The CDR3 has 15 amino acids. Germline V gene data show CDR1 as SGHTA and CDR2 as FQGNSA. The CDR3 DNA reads TGTGCCAGCAGGTCAACTAGCGGGCTACTCAATGAGCAGTTCTTC. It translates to CASRSTSGLLNEQFF.

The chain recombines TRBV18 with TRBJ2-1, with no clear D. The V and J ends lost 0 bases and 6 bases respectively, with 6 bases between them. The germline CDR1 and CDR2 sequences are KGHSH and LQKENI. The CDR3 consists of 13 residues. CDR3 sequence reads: CASSPPTSNEQFF. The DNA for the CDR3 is TGTGCCAGCTCACCACCGACGTCCAATGAGCAGTTCTTC.

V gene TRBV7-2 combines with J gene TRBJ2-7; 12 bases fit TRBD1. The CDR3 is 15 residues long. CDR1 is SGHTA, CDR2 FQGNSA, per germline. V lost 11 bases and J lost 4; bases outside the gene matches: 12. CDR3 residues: CACTEGQGAGYEQYF. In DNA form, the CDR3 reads TGTGCCTGTACGGAGGGACAGGGGGCTGGATACGAGCAGTACTTC.

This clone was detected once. This CDR3 is CASSYSLAISYNEQFF. The CDR3 region has the DNA TGTGCCAGCAGTTACTCACTAGCGATCTCCTACAATGAGCAGTTCTTC. V gene TRBV6-5 combines with J gene TRBJ2-1; 7 bases match TRBD2. The CDR3 is 16 residues long. After removal of 0 bases from V and 0 bases from J, the junction contained 2 bases not matched to a gene. Germline V gene lookup returns CDR1 MNHEY and CDR2 SVGAGI.

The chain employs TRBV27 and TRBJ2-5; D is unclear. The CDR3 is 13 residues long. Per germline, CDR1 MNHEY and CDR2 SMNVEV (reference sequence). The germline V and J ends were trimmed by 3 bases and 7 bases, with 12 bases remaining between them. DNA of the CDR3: TGTGCCAGCAGTTTTGGAGATTCAGGGACCCAGTACTTC. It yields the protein CASSFGDSGTQYF.